This T cell receptor beta chain was recorded in a study of blood T cells in healthy people across ages. Next came a second PCR, run for 7 to 11 cycles, which used a sample-barcoded 5' primer along with a J-beta primer mix. Each CDR3 protein gets one entry after TCRdb re-called the 5' RACE reads with MiXCR. The table records 1.8 million or so distinct CDR3 sequences, approximately 40% of them present only once. The CDR3 sequence is 15 residues long. V was cut by 2 bases and J by 2 bases, with 12 bases left in between. Germline CDR1 reads SGDLS; CDR2 reads YYNGEE. Notes on the study in general: Unsorted PBMCs ruled out conclusive naive versus antigen-experienced comparison.

With respect to this clonotype: The antigen remains undetermined.

What was sequenced was blood. The source of this sequence is a human donor in good health. V usage is TRBV9 and J usage is TRBJ2-3; a weak D match, TRBD1 (5 bases). The CDR3 is CASSVLGDSTDTQYF. The DNA of the CDR3 is TGTGCCAGCAGCGTTCTAGGGGATTCCACAGATACGCAGTATTTT.